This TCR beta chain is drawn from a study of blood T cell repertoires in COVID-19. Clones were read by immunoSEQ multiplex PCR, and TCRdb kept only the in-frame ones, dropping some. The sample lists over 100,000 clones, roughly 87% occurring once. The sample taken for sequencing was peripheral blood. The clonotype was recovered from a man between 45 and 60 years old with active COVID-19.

The chain's CDR3 is CASSKGTGQSVEQYF. Here the CDR3 DNA reads TGTGCCAGCAGCAAAGGTACGGGACAGTCCGTTGAGCAGTACTTC. V is TRBV21-1 and J is TRBJ2-7; TRBD1, the table's D call, was not compared with the DNA. TRBV21-1 is a listed pseudogene. There are 15 residues in the CDR3.